The 27 T cell receptor beta chains reported below all come from one sample, sequenced in a study of PD-1 blockade in classical Hodgkin lymphoma. Specified time point: cycle 4 day 1 (C4D1), after less than 7 weeks of nivolumab. All patients experienced relapse after autologous stem cell transplantation, and brentuximab vedotin exposure was variable. The authors purified CD4+ T cells from thawed PBMCs by magnetic negative selection. Measured with immunoSEQ multiplex PCR; TCRdb has only the in-frame clones, and not every one. Here the sample spans about 17,000 clones, 70% being singletons. Material: CD4+ T cells from blood, obtained before the fourth cycle of nivolumab. The receptors stem from a human donor with classical Hodgkin lymphoma.

The chain is built from TRBV4-3 and TRBJ1-4, with D unresolved. The CDR3 is made up of 15 amino acids. Trimming took off 2 bases at V and 5 bases at J, with 12 bases between the two ends. CDR1 is LGHNA and CDR2 is YSLEER in the germline V gene. The CDR3 DNA sequence: TGCGCCAGCAGCCAACAGGACCTGGCGAATGAAAAACTGTTTTTT. It specifies CASSQQDLANEKLFF.

A remark on this clone: At the DNA level, this CDR3 is encoded by other sequences in the same sample as well. The chain joins TRBV18 to TRBJ2-3; tentatively, D is TRBD2 (5 bases). CDR1 is KGHSH, CDR2 LQKENI, per germline. V lost 3 bases and J lost 0, with 7 bases in between. The CDR3 spans 14 residues. DNA for the CDR3: TGTGCCAGCTCACCCAGGACTAGCACAGATACGCAGTATTTT. It translates to CASSPRTSTDTQYF.

The chain recombines TRBV29-1 with TRBJ1-2; D possibly corresponds to TRBD1 (5 bases). V was shortened by 5 bases and J by 8 bases, with 9 bases between the two germline ends. Germline V gene data show CDR1 as SQVTM and CDR2 as ANQGSEA. There are 10 residues in the CDR3. The CDR3 loop reads CSVMGDGYTF. CDR3 bases: TGCAGCGTTATGGGGGACGGCTACACCTTC.

The chain has TRBV4-2 and TRBJ2-3; D is undetermined. The CDR3 runs to 15 residues. CDR1 LGHNA and CDR2 YNFKEQ come from the germline V gene. The V end lost 0 bases, the J end lost 2 bases, and 9 bases lay between the germline ends. Here the CDR3 reads CASSQDRHPTDTQYF. The CDR3 DNA follows: TGTGCCAGCAGCCAAGATAGGCACCCCACAGATACGCAGTATTTT.

The CDR3 region has the DNA TGTGCCAGCAGTTCACAATACCCGGGACAGGGGATTAACTATGGCTACACCTTC. Encoded protein: CASSSQYPGQGINYGYTF. This chain connects TRBV28 to TRBJ1-2, with TRBD1 identical over 10 bases. In germline, CDR1 is MDHEN, CDR2 SYDVKM. CDR3 length equals 18 residues. Trimming removed 4 bases from V and 1 base from J; junction bases left unmatched: 12.

This clone appeared a few times. This rearrangement joins TRBV6-1 to TRBJ2-7; TRBD1 matches at 9 bases. In germline, CDR1 is MNHNS, CDR2 SASEGT. The CDR3 contains 14 residues. The V segment lost 7 bases and the J segment 2 bases; nucleotides outside the gene matches: 6. In nucleotides, the CDR3 is TGTGCCAGCATGAGGGGGACAGGGACCTACGAGCAGTACTTC. It translates to CASMRGTGTYEQYF.

This clone was found a few times. The genes are TRBV11-2 and TRBJ2-7; tentatively, D is TRBD1 (5 bases). Germline CDR1 reads SGHAT; CDR2 reads FQNNGV. The CDR3 runs 14 residues. V was trimmed by 4 bases and J by 0 bases, leaving 10 bases between them. CDR3 protein: CASSSTGTSYEQYF. The CDR3, as DNA: TGTGCCAGCAGCTCCACAGGTACCTCCTACGAGCAGTACTTC. The whole variable domain, remainder taken from reference TRBV11-2 and TRBJ2-7, is EAGVAQSPRYKIIEKRQSVAFWCNPISGHATLYWYQQILGQGPKLLIQFQNNGVVDDSQLPKDRFSAERLKGVDSTLKIQPAKLEDSAVYLCASSSTGTSYEQYFGPGTRLTVT.

This clone has just one count. V is TRBV5-1 and J is TRBJ1-2; no clear D. V was cut by 4 bases and J by 3 bases, with 10 bases left in between. The CDR3 contains 13 residues. CDR1 is SGHRS and CDR2 is YFSETQ in the germline V gene. The CDR3 spells CASSPELDYGYTF. CDR3 sequence (DNA): TGCGCCAGCAGCCCGGAGTTGGACTATGGCTACACCTTC.

This chain connects TRBV5-1 to TRBJ2-2; TRBD1 matches 7 bases. The CDR3 has 15 amino acids. Germline V gene sequence: CDR1 SGHRS, CDR2 YFSETQ. V lost 0 bases and J lost 4; bases outside the gene matches: 3. Here the CDR3 DNA reads TGCGCCAGCAGCTTGGGACAGGGCACCACCGGGGAGCTGTTTTTT. Amino acid sequence: CASSLGQGTTGELFF.

The chain joins TRBV5-4 to TRBJ1-1, with D maybe TRBD1 (6 bases). Trimming took 1 base from V and 7 from J, leaving 14 bases between them. The CDR3 consists of 14 residues. Germline values: CDR1 SGHNT, CDR2 YYREEE (reference sequence). CDR3 nucleotides: TGTGCCAGCAGCTTGACAGGGTATAGGAATGAAGCTTTCTTT. This sequence encodes CASSLTGYRNEAFF.

This chain uses TRBV11-3 with TRBJ2-4, with 7 bases identical to TRBD2. CDR1 is SGHNT and CDR2 is YENEEA in the germline V gene. The J segment lost 6 bases and the V segment lost 1 base, leaving 3 bases of the junction unmatched. The CDR3 runs to 14 residues. CDR3 nucleotides: TGTGCCAGCAGCTTAGTGCGGGGGTCAAACATTCAGTACTTC. Translated, it gives CASSLVRGSNIQYF.

The gene calls are TRBV7-2 and TRBJ1-5, with D tentatively TRBD1 (6 bases). The CDR3 is made up of 15 amino acids. The germline gives CDR1 SGHTA, CDR2 FQGNSA. V lost 1 base and J 1 base, leaving 8 bases between the germline ends. In nucleotides, the CDR3 is TGTGCCAGCAGCTTAGGAGGGGGGAGCAATCAGCCCCAGCATTTT. Translated, it gives CASSLGGGSNQPQHF. The variable domain in full, with the rest retrieved from reference TRBV7-2 and TRBJ1-5, is GAGVSQSPSNKVTEKGKDVELRCDPISGHTALYWYRQSLGQGLEFLIYFQGNSAPDKSGLPSDRFSAERTGGSVSTLTIQRTQQEDSAVYLCASSLGGGSNQPQHFGDGTRLSIL.

The chain recombines TRBV9 with TRBJ1-1; no clear D gene. The CDR3 covers 16 residues. CDR1 is SGDLS, CDR2 YYNGEE, per germline. V dropped 4 bases and J dropped 1 base, with 17 bases sitting between them. In DNA form, the CDR3 reads TGTGCCAGCAGCCCAAACTCCCCTGGGGAGAACACTGAAGCTTTCTTT. This encodes CASSPNSPGENTEAFF. The whole variable domain, filled in from reference TRBV9 and TRBJ1-1, reads DSGVTQTPKHLITATGQRVTLRCSPRSGDLSVYWYQQSLDQGLQFLIQYYNGEERAKGNILERFSAQQFPDLHSELNLSSLELGDSALYFCASSPNSPGENTEAFFGQGTRLTVV.

The sample holds one count of this clone. The chain recombines TRBV5-6 with TRBJ2-5, with TRBD2 identical over 11 bases. There are 18 residues in the CDR3. The germline CDR1 and CDR2 sequences are SGHDT and YYEEEE. With 4 bases clipped from V and 2 bases from J, the junction kept 13 bases outside the gene matches. CDR3 sequence reads: CASSGSGGAGVWQETQYF. In DNA form, the CDR3 reads TGTGCCAGCAGCGGTAGCGGGGGGGCCGGGGTATGGCAAGAGACCCAGTACTTC.

The chain carries TRBV6-4 and TRBJ1-4, with a weak D call TRBD1 (6 bases). Looked up from germline, CDR1 is MRHNA and CDR2 is SNTAGT. This CDR3 region has 13 residues. Trimming stripped 3 bases from V and 8 bases from J, with 10 bases between. CDR3 nucleotides: TGTGCCAGCAGTGAACAGGGAGGCGAAAAACTGTTTTTT. Its protein is CASSEQGGEKLFF.

This clone was detected once. V gene TRBV9 combines with J gene TRBJ2-1, with TRBD2 identical over 12 bases. The length of the CDR3 is 17 residues. Per the germline V gene, CDR1 is SGDLS and CDR2 is YYNGEE. J gave up 8 bases and V 6 bases, and 15 bases lay outside the gene matches. This CDR3 is CASNRGKTSGSEYEQFF. CDR3 in DNA: TGTGCCAGCAATAGGGGGAAGACTAGCGGGAGTGAGTATGAGCAGTTCTTC.

The chain couples TRBV5-1 to TRBJ1-2, with 8 bases matching TRBD1. CDR1 and CDR2 (germline): SGHRS, YFSETQ. CDR3 length: 16 amino acids. Trimming at V came to 0 bases and at J to 1 base, leaving 5 bases not matched to a gene. The CDR3 sequence: CASSLARQGSNYGYTF. The CDR3 DNA reads as TGCGCCAGCAGCTTGGCTAGACAGGGGAGTAACTATGGCTACACCTTC.

The V and J genes are TRBV14 and TRBJ2-1; 7 bases map to TRBD1. V was clipped by 5 bases and J by 4 bases; unmatched bases: 2. The CDR3 length is 13 residues. The germline V gene has CDR1 SGHDN and CDR2 FVKESK. CDR3 loop: CASSGDSYNEQFF. CDR3 sequence (DNA): TGTGCCAGCAGCGGGGACAGTTACAATGAGCAGTTCTTC.

The chain couples TRBV7-3 to TRBJ2-3; 7 nucleotides align to TRBD2. CDR3 length: 15 amino acids. Germline assignment: CDR1 SGHTA and CDR2 FQGTGA. The J segment lost 1 base and the V segment lost 3 bases, leaving 4 bases of the junction unmatched. The CDR3: CASSFTGGRTDTQYF. CDR3 sequence (DNA): TGTGCCAGCAGCTTTACGGGGGGACGCACAGATACGCAGTATTTT. Complete variable domain (other parts from reference TRBV7-3 and TRBJ2-3): GAGVSQTPSNKVTEKGKYVELRCDPISGHTALYWYRQSLGQGPEFLIYFQGTGAADDSGLPNDRFFAVRPEGSVSTLKIQRTERGDSAVYLCASSFTGGRTDTQYFGPGTRLTVL.

This clone was seen once. The V call is TRBV28, the J call TRBJ2-5, with TRBD2 as a possible D gene (6 bases). There are 17 residues in the CDR3. CDR1 and CDR2 from the germline V gene are MDHEN and SYDVKM. V lost 7 bases, J lost 2 bases, and 23 bases lay in between. The CDR3 nucleotides are TGTGCCAGCAATCTTAGGAGGGACCTATCCCCACAAGAGACCCAGTACTTC. Protein sequence: CASNLRRDLSPQETQYF.

CDR3 bases: TGTGCCAGCAGCTTGGTGGCGGGACGGGATGGCTACACCTTC. This translates into CASSLVAGRDGYTF. The chain joins TRBV5-4 to TRBJ1-2; D may be TRBD1 (5 bases). Per the germline V gene, CDR1 is SGHNT and CDR2 is YYREEE (reference sequence). V was clipped by 0 bases and J by 6 bases, with 12 bases between them. The CDR3 length is 14 residues.

The V call is TRBV28, the J call TRBJ1-1, with 8 bases fitting TRBD1. Germline CDR1 and CDR2: MDHEN and SYDVKM. This CDR3 has 13 amino acids. V lost 6 bases and J lost 6; bases outside the gene matches: 6. CDR3 sequence (DNA): TGTGCCAGCAGGACCGGACAGGGCGCTGAAGCTTTCTTT. As protein: CASRTGQGAEAFF.

This clone was detected only once. V usage is TRBV5-1 and J usage is TRBJ1-1, with no clear D. V lost 4 bases, J lost 1 base, and 5 bases lay in between. CDR1 is SGHRS, CDR2 YFSETQ, per germline. CDR3 size: 12 residues. CDR3 in DNA: TGCGCCAGCAGCGCAGGGAACACTGAAGCTTTCTTT. The encoded protein is CASSAGNTEAFF.

This clone was found a few times. V is TRBV14 and J is TRBJ2-1; D ambiguous. From germline, CDR1 is SGHDN and CDR2 FVKESK. Trimming removed 1 base at V and 3 bases at J, with 13 bases between. CDR3 size: 16 residues. The DNA of the CDR3 is TGTGCCAGCAGCCAAGTAACCTTAGGCTACTACAATGAGCAGTTCTTC. Translating it yields CASSQVTLGYYNEQFF.

The chain joins TRBV6-5 to TRBJ2-7; TRBD1 matches 10 bases. Per the germline V gene, CDR1 is MNHEY and CDR2 is SVGAGI. This CDR3 has 14 residues. V was clipped by 5 bases and J by 5 bases; unmatched bases: 6. The DNA of the CDR3 is TGTGCCAGCAGTCCCCGGGACAGGGGTAACGAGCAGTACTTC. Translated, it gives CASSPRDRGNEQYF.

V and J are TRBV5-1 and TRBJ2-2; 11 bases align to TRBD2. Trimming cost V 2 bases and J 2 bases; bases outside gene matches: 2. Germline V gives CDR1 SGHRS, CDR2 YFSETQ. The CDR3 covers 16 residues. In DNA form, the CDR3 reads TGCGCCAGCAGCTTACTAGCGGGAGATAACACCGGGGAGCTGTTTTTT. This gives the protein CASSLLAGDNTGELFF.

The rearrangement links TRBV7-9 to TRBJ2-1; D unresolved. This CDR3 has 14 residues. Germline V gives CDR1 SEHNR, CDR2 FQNEAQ (reference sequence). Between the trimmed V and J ends, which lost 5 bases and 7 bases, there was a span of 15 bases. CDR3 nucleotides: TGTGCCAGCAGCCTCCAGGAAACCATTAATGAGCAGTTCTTC. This codes for CASSLQETINEQFF.